This section outlines one T cell receptor beta chain sequence together with its context. Germline CDR1 reads SGHDT; CDR2 reads YYEEEE. The CDR3 loop spans 14 amino acids. V lost 2 bases and J lost 4; bases outside the gene matches: 4. These data come from a study of long-term antiretroviral therapy in people with HIV. It was version v3.0 of the immunoSEQ assay that was run at survey level. Measured with immunoSEQ multiplex PCR; TCRdb has only the in-frame clones, and not every one. The sample shows 9,000 to 15,000 clones, roughly three quarters of them seen only once. The TCR comes from a woman between 40 and 55 years old with HIV. This sample comprised unsorted PBMCs, obtained 0.8 years before starting antiretroviral therapy. This rearrangement joins TRBV5-6 to TRBJ2-3, with 7 bases that match TRBD2. The CDR3 loop reads CASSLGAGADTQYF. The DNA of the CDR3 is TGTGCCAGCAGCTTAGGGGCGGGAGCAGATACGCAGTATTTT. Based on the CDR3 plus reference TRBV5-6 and TRBJ2-3, the full variable domain is DAGVTQSPTHLIKTRGQQVTLRCSPKSGHDTVSWYQQALGQGPQFIFQYYEEEERQRGNFPDRFSGHQFPNYSSELNVNALLLGDSALYLCASSLGAGADTQYFGPGTRLTVL.